One sample yielded the 2 T cell receptor beta chains listed below, sequenced in a study of T cell clonality in common variable immunodeficiency. Repertoires were generated with immunoSEQ multiplex PCR, while TCRdb's copy carries only in-frame clones and drops some. Recorded here are about 52,000 clones, none singletons. Material: peripheral blood mononuclear cells. Receptor source: a person aged 18-70 years in good health.

On this clone: From the germline J gene comes the end of the CDR3, since the read stops 3 residues before it. The J gene is TRBJ2-7, the V gene TRBV5-4; D is unclear. The V gene's germline CDR1 is SGHNT and CDR2 YYREEE (reference sequence). The CDR3 has 14 residues. Trimming removed 4 bases from V and 1 base from J, with 12 bases in between. CDR3 protein: CASSPEAISYEQYF. CDR3 DNA (partial): TGTGCCAGCAGCCCCGAAGCTATATCCTACGAG.

This clone was recorded at least ten times. The read halts 3 residues ahead of the CDR3 end, with the missing end drawn from the germline J gene. V gene TRBV19 combines with J gene TRBJ2-5; possibly TRBD2 for D (7 bases). Per the germline V gene, CDR1 is LNHDA and CDR2 is SQIVND (reference sequence). V lost 7 bases to trimming and J lost 4 bases, with 19 bases between them. CDR3 length: 15 amino acids. The CDR3 here is CASNAWGGHRETQYF. CDR3 DNA (partial): TGTGCCAGTAACGCGTGGGGGGGCCACAGAGAGACC.